These 17 T cell receptor beta chains were all obtained from the same sample, sequenced in a study of long-term antiretroviral therapy in people with HIV. An immunoSEQ assay, version v3.0, was performed at survey level. Assay: immunoSEQ multiplex PCR; the TCRdb copy retains only in-frame clones and omits some. The table lists some 21,000 clones, less than 85% of them singletons. The starting material was unsorted PBMCs, obtained at the start of antiretroviral therapy. The receptors stem from a man between 50 and 59 years old with HIV.

V gene TRBV7-9 combines with J gene TRBJ2-3; no definite D call. The germline V gene has CDR1 SEHNR and CDR2 FQNEAQ (reference sequence). The V end was cut by 8 bases, the J end by 2 bases, with 11 bases between. CDR3 length: 13 amino acids. CDR3 sequence: CASQRQLTDTQYF. The CDR3 DNA reads as TGTGCCAGCCAGAGGCAGCTCACAGATACGCAGTATTTT.

In its sample, this clone was seen once. This chain uses TRBV7-2 with TRBJ1-4; 8 bases agree with TRBD1. Losses at the gene ends were 4 bases for V and 5 bases for J; bases not matched to a gene: 6. The CDR3 length is 15 residues. Germline CDR1 SGHTA, CDR2 FQGNSA. The CDR3 DNA reads TGTGCCAGCAGCTCTCAGGGGGCGTCAAATGAAAAACTGTTTTTT. Its protein product is CASSSQGASNEKLFF.

This clone has just a few counts. Other DNA sequences within the sample encode an identical CDR3. V is TRBV4-3 and J is TRBJ2-7; D is possibly TRBD2 (5 bases). The CDR3 runs to 14 residues. Per germline, CDR1 LGHNA and CDR2 YSLEER. V dropped 4 bases and J dropped 2 bases, with 12 bases sitting between them. The CDR3: CASSLSSGAYEQYF. CDR3 DNA sequence: TGCGCCAGCAGCCTCTCAAGCGGAGCCTACGAGCAGTACTTC.

This chain uses TRBV30 with TRBJ2-1; no reliable D call. V was cut by 0 bases and J by 0 bases, with 15 bases left in between. Germline CDR1 GTSNPN, CDR2 SVGIG (reference sequence). The CDR3 is 17 residues long. CDR3 amino acids: CAWSVPPFRSSYNEQFF. CDR3 nucleotides: TGTGCCTGGAGTGTACCCCCTTTCCGTAGCTCCTACAATGAGCAGTTCTTC.

The chain uses TRBV28 and TRBJ2-7; D is unresolved. In germline, CDR1 is MDHEN, CDR2 SYDVKM. The CDR3 is 10 residues long. Between the trimmed V and J ends, which lost 2 bases and 13 bases, there was a span of 9 bases. This CDR3 reads CASSLTRPYF. DNA for the CDR3: TGTGCCAGCAGTTTAACCCGCCCCTACTTC.

The chain combines TRBV19 with TRBJ1-1, with D uncertain. From germline, CDR1 is LNHDA and CDR2 SQIVND (reference sequence). V dropped 7 bases and J dropped 3 bases, with 12 bases sitting between them. CDR3 length equals 13 residues. CDR3: CASKKGVYTEAFF. CDR3 coding DNA: TGTGCCAGTAAAAAGGGAGTGTACACTGAAGCTTTCTTT.

The chain carries TRBV4-3 and TRBJ2-5; 11 positions agree with TRBD1. Germline assignment: CDR1 LGHNA and CDR2 YSLEER. CDR3 length: 15 amino acids. V was pared by 3 bases and J by 5 bases, with 5 bases of the junction left unmatched. This CDR3 is CASSQGTGGSETQYF. Written as DNA, the CDR3 is TGCGCCAGCAGCCAGGGGACAGGGGGGTCTGAGACCCAGTACTTC.

This rearrangement joins TRBV18 to TRBJ1-1; 9 positions match TRBD1. Germline-derived CDR1 and CDR2 are KGHSH and LQKENI. The V segment lost 5 bases and the J segment 4 bases; nucleotides outside the gene matches: 8. The CDR3 contains 15 residues. CDR3 DNA sequence: TGTGCCAGCTCATATACTCGGGACAGGGCCACTGAAGCTTTCTTT. Amino acids: CASSYTRDRATEAFF.

V is TRBV5-6 and J is TRBJ2-3; the D gene could be TRBD1 or TRBD2 (6 bases each). The CDR3 totals 16 residues. Germline V gene lookup returns CDR1 SGHDT and CDR2 YYEEEE. V dropped 4 bases and J dropped 0 bases, with 15 bases sitting between them. CDR3: CASSPTWGASTDTQYF. The CDR3 region has the DNA TGTGCCAGCAGCCCTACTTGGGGGGCGAGCACAGATACGCAGTATTTT.

The gene calls are TRBV28 and TRBJ1-5; D remains unclear. The ends were cut back, 3 bases at V and 6 bases at J, with 12 bases in the middle. From germline, CDR1 is MDHEN and CDR2 SYDVKM. This CDR3 has 14 residues. In DNA form, the CDR3 reads TGTGCCAGCAGTTTTGGGGTGGGGAGTCAGCCCCAGCATTTT. Protein sequence: CASSFGVGSQPQHF.

CDR3 nucleotide sequence: TGTGCCAGCAGCGTGGAGGGGGTAGATACGCAGTATTTT. Translating it yields CASSVEGVDTQYF. The chain recombines TRBV9 with TRBJ2-3; perhaps D is TRBD1 or TRBD2 (6 bases each). The CDR3 is 13 amino acids. Germline V gene data show CDR1 as SGDLS and CDR2 as YYNGEE. V was cut by 2 bases and J by 5 bases, with 9 bases left in between.

The genes are TRBV5-1 and TRBJ2-1, with D unresolved. Germline assignment: CDR1 SGHRS and CDR2 YFSETQ. The CDR3 runs 14 residues. The V and J ends lost 3 bases and 1 base respectively, with 8 bases between them. The CDR3 loop reads CASSSYGSYNEQFF. DNA of the CDR3: TGCGCCAGCAGCTCATATGGATCCTACAATGAGCAGTTCTTC.

The chain couples TRBV6-5 to TRBJ2-3; possibly TRBD1 for D (6 bases). Germline V gene lookup returns CDR1 MNHEY and CDR2 SVGAGI. V lost 2 bases to trimming and J lost 1 base, with 7 bases between them. This CDR3 is 14 amino acids long. CDR3 amino acids: CASSYRQGTDTQYF. The CDR3 DNA reads TGTGCCAGCAGTTACCGACAGGGCACAGATACGCAGTATTTT.

The chain employs TRBV2 and TRBJ1-1, with 7 bases lining up with TRBD1. Unmatched junction bases numbered 13, after V lost 6 bases and J lost 3 bases. Per the germline V gene, CDR1 is SNHLY and CDR2 is FYNNEI. The CDR3 consists of 16 residues. CDR3 bases: TGTGCCAGCAGCCTGACAGGGAGATACCAGGACACTGAAGCTTTCTTT. Its protein product is CASSLTGRYQDTEAFF.

V and J are TRBV7-9 and TRBJ1-1; the D is unclear. This CDR3 is built from 12 residues. From germline, CDR1 is SEHNR and CDR2 FQNEAQ (reference sequence). With 5 bases removed from V and 0 bases from J, the gap between germline ends came to 4 bases. The CDR3 DNA follows: TGTGCCAGCAGCGTCATGAACACTGAAGCTTTCTTT. Amino acid sequence: CASSVMNTEAFF. Variable domain in full (rest from reference TRBV7-9 and TRBJ1-1): DTGVSQNPRHKITKRGQNVTFRCDPISEHNRLYWYRQTLGQGPEFLTYFQNEAQLEKSRLLSDRFSAERPKGSFSTLEIQRTEQGDSAMYLCASSVMNTEAFFGQGTRLTVV.

The chain links TRBV6-1 to TRBJ1-1; a possible D gene is TRBD1 (6 bases). Germline assignment: CDR1 MNHNS and CDR2 SASEGT. V was trimmed by 11 bases and J by 8 bases, leaving 21 bases between them. The CDR3 covers 13 residues. The CDR3 loop is CACGQPRVPEAFF. For the CDR3, the DNA is TGTGCCTGTGGACAGCCCAGGGTTCCCGAAGCTTTCTTT.

V and J are TRBV5-1 and TRBJ2-2; D is unclear. V shed 1 base and J shed 4 bases, with 8 bases lying between them. Germline loops: CDR1 SGHRS, CDR2 YFSETQ. This CDR3 has 14 amino acids. The CDR3 reads CASSLISGTGELFF. The CDR3 DNA reads as TGCGCCAGCAGCTTGATCTCAGGCACCGGGGAGCTGTTTTTT.